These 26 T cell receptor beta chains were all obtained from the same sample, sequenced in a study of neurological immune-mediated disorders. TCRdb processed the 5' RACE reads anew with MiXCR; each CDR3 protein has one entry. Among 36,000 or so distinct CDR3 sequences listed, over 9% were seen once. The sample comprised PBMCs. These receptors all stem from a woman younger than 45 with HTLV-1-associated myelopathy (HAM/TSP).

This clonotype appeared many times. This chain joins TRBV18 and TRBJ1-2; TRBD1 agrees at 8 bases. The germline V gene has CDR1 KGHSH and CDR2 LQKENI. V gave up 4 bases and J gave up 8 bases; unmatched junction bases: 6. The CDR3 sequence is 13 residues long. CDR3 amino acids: CASSQDRVSGYTF. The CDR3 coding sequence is TGTGCCAGCTCACAGGACAGGGTGTCGGGCTACACCTTC. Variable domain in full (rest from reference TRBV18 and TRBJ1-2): NAGVMQNPRHLVRRRGQEARLRCSPMKGHSHVYWYRQLPEEGLKFMVYLQKENIIDESGMPKERFSAEFPKEGPSILRIQQVVRGDSAAYFCASSQDRVSGYTFGSGTRLTVV.

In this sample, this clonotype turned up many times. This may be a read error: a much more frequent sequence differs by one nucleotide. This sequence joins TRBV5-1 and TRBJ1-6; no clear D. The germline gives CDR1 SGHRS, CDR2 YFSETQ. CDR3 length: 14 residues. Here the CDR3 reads CTSSFGRSDSPLHF. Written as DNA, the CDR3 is TGCACCAGCAGCTTTGGGCGGAGCGATTCACCCCTCCACTTT.

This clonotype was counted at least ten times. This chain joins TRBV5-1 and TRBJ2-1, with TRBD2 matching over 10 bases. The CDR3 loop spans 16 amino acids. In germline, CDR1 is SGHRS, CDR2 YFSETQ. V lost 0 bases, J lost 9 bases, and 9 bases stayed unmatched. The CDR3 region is CASSLAPSGGAFEQFF. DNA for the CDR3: TGCGCCAGCAGCTTGGCCCCCAGCGGGGGGGCATTTGAGCAGTTCTTC.

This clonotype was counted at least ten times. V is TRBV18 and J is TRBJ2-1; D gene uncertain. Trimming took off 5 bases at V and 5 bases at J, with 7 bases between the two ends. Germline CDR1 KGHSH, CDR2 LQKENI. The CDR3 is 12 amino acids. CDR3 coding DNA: TGTGCCAGCTCATCTCAGAACAATGAGCAGTTCTTC. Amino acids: CASSSQNNEQFF.

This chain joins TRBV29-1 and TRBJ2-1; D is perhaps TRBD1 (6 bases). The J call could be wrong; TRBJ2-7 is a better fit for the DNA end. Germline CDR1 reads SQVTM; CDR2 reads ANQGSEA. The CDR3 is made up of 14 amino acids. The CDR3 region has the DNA TGCAGCGTTGCCGGTGGGAGAGGGGGAGACGAGCAGTACTTC. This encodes CSVAGGRGGDEQYF.

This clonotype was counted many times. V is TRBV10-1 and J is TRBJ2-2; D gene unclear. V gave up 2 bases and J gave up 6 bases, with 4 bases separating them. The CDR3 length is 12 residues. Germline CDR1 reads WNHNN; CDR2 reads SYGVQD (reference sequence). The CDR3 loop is CASSEGAGELFF. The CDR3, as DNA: TGCGCCAGCAGTGAGGGGGCCGGGGAGCTGTTTTTT.

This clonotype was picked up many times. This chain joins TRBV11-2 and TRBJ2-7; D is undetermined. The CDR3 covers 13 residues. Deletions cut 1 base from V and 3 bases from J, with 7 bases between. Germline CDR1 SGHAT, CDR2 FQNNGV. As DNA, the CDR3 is TGTGCCAGCAGCTTAGGAGGCGGCTACGAGCAGTACTTC. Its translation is CASSLGGGYEQYF.

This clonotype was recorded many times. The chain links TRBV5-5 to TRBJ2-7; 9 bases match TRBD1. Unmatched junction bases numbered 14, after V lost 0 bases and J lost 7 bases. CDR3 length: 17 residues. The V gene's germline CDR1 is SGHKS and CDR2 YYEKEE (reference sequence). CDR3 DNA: TGTGCCAGCAGCTTGGAGGGGATCCGGGACAGGGCGAATGAGCAGTACTTC. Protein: CASSLEGIRDRANEQYF.

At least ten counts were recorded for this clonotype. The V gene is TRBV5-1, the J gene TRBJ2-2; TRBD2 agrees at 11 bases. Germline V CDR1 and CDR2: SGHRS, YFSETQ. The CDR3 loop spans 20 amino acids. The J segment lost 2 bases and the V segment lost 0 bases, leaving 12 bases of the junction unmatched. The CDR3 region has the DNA TGCGCCAGCAGCTTGGAGTTGGCGCTAGCGGGGGGACTCAACACCGGGGAGCTGTTTTTT. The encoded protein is CASSLELALAGGLNTGELFF.

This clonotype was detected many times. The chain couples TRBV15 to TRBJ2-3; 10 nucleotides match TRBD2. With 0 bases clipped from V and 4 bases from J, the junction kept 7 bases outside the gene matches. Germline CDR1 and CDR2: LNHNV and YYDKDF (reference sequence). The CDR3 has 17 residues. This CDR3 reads CATSRELAGKGPDTQYF. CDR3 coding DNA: TGTGCCACCAGCAGAGAACTAGCGGGGAAGGGCCCAGATACGCAGTATTTT.

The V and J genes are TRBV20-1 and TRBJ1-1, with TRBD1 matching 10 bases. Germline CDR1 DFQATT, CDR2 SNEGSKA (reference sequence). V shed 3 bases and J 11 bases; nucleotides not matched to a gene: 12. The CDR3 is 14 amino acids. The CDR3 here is CSASLTGGLGTAFF. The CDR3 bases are TGCAGTGCTAGCCTGACAGGGGGCTTGGGGACGGCTTTCTTT.

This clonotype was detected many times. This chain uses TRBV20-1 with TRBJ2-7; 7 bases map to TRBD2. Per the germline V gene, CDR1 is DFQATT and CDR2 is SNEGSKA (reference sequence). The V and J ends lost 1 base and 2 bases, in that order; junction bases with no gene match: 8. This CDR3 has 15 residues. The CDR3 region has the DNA TGCAGTGCTAGAGTGGGGGGGATCGGACCCTACGAGCAGTACTTC. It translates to CSARVGGIGPYEQYF.

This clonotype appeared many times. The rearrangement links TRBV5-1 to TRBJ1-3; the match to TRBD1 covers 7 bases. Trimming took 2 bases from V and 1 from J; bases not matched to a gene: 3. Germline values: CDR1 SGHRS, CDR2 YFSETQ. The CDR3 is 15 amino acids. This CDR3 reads CASSFKTGSGNTIYF. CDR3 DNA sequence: TGCGCCAGCAGCTTCAAGACAGGGTCTGGAAACACCATATATTTT.

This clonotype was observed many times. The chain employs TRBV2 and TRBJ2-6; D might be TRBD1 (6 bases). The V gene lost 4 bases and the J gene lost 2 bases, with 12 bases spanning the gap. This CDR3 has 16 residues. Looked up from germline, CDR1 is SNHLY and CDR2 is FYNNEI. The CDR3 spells CASSGARQAGANVLTF. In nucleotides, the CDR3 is TGTGCCAGCAGTGGGGCCCGACAGGCTGGGGCCAACGTCCTGACTTTC.

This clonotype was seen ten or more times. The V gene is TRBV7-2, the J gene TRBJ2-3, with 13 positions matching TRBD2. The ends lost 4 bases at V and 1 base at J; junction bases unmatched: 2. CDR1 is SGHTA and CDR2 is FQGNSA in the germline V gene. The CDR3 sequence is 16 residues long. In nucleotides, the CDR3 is TGTGCCAGCAGCTGGACTAGCGGGGGACGCACAGATACGCAGTATTTT. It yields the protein CASSWTSGGRTDTQYF.

The CDR3, as DNA: TGTGCCAGCAGCTTTGATAGGGGGGTGTTGTACAATGAGCAGTTCTTC. Translated: CASSFDRGVLYNEQFF. The chain joins TRBV7-6 to TRBJ2-1, with D tentatively TRBD1 or TRBD2 (6 bases each). V gave up 3 bases and J gave up 4 bases, with 16 bases separating them. CDR1 is SGHVS and CDR2 is FNYEAQ in the germline V gene. The CDR3 contains 16 residues.

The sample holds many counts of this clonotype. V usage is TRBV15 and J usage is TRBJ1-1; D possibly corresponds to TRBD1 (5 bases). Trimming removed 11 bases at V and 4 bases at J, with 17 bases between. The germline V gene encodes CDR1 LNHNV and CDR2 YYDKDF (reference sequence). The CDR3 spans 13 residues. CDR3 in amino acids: CAASAGRATEAFF. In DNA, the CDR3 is TGTGCCGCCTCGGCGGGGCGGGCCACTGAAGCTTTCTTT.

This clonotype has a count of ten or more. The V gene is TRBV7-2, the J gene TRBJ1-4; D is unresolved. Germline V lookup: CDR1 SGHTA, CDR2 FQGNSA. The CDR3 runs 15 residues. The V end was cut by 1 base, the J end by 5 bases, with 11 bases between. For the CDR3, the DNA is TGTGCCAGCAGCTTAGGGGTAACGGACAATGAAAAACTGTTTTTT. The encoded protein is CASSLGVTDNEKLFF.

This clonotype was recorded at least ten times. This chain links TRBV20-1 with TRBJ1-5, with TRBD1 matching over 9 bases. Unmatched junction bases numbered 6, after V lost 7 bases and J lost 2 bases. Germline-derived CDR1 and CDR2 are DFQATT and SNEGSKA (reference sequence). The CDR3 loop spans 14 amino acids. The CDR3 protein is CSVPQGARNQPQHF. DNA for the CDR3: TGCAGTGTTCCACAGGGGGCGCGCAATCAGCCCCAGCATTTT.

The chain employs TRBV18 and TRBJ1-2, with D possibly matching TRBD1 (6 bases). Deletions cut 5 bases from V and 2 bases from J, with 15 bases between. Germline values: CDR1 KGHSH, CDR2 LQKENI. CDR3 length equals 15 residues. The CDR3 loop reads CASSGTGTQNYGYTF. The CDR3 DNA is TGTGCCAGCTCAGGGACCGGGACACAGAACTATGGCTACACCTTC. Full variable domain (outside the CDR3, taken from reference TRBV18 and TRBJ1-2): NAGVMQNPRHLVRRRGQEARLRCSPMKGHSHVYWYRQLPEEGLKFMVYLQKENIIDESGMPKERFSAEFPKEGPSILRIQQVVRGDSAAYFCASSGTGTQNYGYTFGSGTRLTVV.

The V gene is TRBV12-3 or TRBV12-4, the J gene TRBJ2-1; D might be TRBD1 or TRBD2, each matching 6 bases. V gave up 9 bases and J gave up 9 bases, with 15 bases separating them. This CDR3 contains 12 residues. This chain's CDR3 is CASSRGGTEQFF. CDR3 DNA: TGTGCCAGTAGTAGAGGGGGGACTGAGCAGTTCTTC.

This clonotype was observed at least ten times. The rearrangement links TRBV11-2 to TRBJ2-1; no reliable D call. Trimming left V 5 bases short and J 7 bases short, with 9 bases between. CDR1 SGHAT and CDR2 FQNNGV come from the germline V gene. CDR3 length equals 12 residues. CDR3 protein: CASSPNRNEQFF. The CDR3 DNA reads TGTGCCAGCAGCCCAAATAGGAATGAGCAGTTCTTC.

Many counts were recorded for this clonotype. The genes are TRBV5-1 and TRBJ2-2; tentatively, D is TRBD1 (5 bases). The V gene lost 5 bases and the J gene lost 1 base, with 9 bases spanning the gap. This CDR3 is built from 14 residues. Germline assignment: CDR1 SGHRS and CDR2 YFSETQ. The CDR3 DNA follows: TGCGCCAGCAGGTTCGGACAGAACACCGGGGAGCTGTTTTTT. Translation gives CASRFGQNTGELFF. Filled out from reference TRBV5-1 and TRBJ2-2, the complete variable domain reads KAGVTQTPRYLIKTRGQQVTLSCSPISGHRSVSWYQQTPGQGLQFLFEYFSETQRNKGNFPGRFSGRQFSNSRSEMNVSTLELGDSALYLCASRFGQNTGELFFGEGSRLTVL.

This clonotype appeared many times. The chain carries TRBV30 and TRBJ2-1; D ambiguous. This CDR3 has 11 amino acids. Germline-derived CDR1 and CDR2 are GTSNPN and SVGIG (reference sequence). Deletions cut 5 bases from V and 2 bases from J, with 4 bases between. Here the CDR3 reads CAWGPYNEQFF. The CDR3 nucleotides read TGTGCCTGGGGGCCCTACAATGAGCAGTTCTTC. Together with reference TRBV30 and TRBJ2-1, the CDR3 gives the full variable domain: SQTIHQWPATLVQPVGSPLSLECTVEGTSNPNLYWYRQAAGRGLQLLFYSVGIGQISSEVPQNLSASRPQDRQFILSSKKLLLSDSGFYLCAWGPYNEQFFGPGTRLTVL.

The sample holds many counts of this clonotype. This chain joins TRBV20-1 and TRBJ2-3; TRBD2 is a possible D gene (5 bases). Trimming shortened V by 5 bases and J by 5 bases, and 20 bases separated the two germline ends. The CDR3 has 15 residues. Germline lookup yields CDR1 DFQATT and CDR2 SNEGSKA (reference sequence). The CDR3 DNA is TGCAGTGCTCCCGGCGTAGTCGGGGTCGGAGATACGCAGTATTTT. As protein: CSAPGVVGVGDTQYF.

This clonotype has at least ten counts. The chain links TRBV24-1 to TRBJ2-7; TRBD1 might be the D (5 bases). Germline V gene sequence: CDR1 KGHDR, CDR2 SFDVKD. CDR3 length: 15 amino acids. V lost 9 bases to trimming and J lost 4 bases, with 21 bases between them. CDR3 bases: TGTGCCACCGTGCTTGGTGGGGCTTTTTCGTACGAGCAGTACTTC. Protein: CATVLGGAFSYEQYF.